One T cell receptor beta chain is described in this entry. Which antigen it targets is not known. No quality values exist for individual bases; no much larger clone is one base distant. TCRbeta CDR3 regions were amplified from genomic DNA using the immunoSEQ Assay, a bias-controlled multiplex PCR. The source study handled its data this way. The number of nucleated cells in each sample was estimated from the amplification of reference gene primers within the assay. To quantify the absolute abundance of each unique TCRbeta CDR3 rearrangement, sequence reads were collapsed and filtered. Productive Simpson clonality was computed per sample as the square root of Simpson's diversity index over productive rearrangements. Imported from immuneACCESS, the table was reduced by TCRdb to in-frame sequences with V and J called. These copies leave out some clones; in studies compared against another copy, an unresolved V gene accounts for under half, and the cause of the remainder is not known. V and J calls and clone size are copied from that table; D and trimming were computed from the DNA. The sample has about 200,000 clones on record, around 92% of them singletons. The ten largest account for 1.2% of the sample.

These data are taken from a study of blood T cell repertoires in COVID-19 (dated by TCRdb to 2018 to 2020). At the level of the whole study: Collaborator samples came from the United States, Italy and Spain and covered acute and convalescent phases of COVID-19. The prospective study material was composed of cDNA or gDNA derived from T cells, B-cell-depleted T cells, or PBMCs. The dataset comprised deeply sampled blood TCRbeta repertoires from subjects exposed to, actively infected with, or recovered from COVID-19. A freely available public database, intended as a resource for researchers studying the immune response to SARS-CoV-2, is where the repertoires were released. The samples were drawn from two sources: the first 160 participants of the ongoing ImmuneRACE study, and 950 to 1,500 subjects contributed by 6 global collaborators. Sample metadata almost always included a de-identified subject ID, COVID-19 status, age in years and sex. Where HLA class I and class II types were available, the types were taken from metadata supplied by the sample provider, not from assay-based typing. Points the paper makes about the study in general: How much clinical and demographic metadata was included differed by source and by participant, and the metadata was provided uncurated.

Taken from the germline V gene (reference sequence), the CDR1 and CDR2 loops are LNHDA and SQIVND. Relative to germline, V is missing 3 bases and J is missing 0 bases, with 14 bases of the junction outside any gene match. The CDR3 spans 19 residues, from the cysteine through the phenylalanine. The kept DNA is CDR3 alone, 57 bases in frame from the first base. The collaborating institutions used their own protocols to collect whole blood in K2EDTA tubes. For TCRbeta analysis, collaborators shipped samples as frozen whole blood, isolated PBMCs, or DNA extracted from either of those sample types. The origin of this receptor is a man aged 25 to 45 with acute or convalescent COVID-19. Sequenced input: peripheral blood. The rearranged chain carries TRBV19 and TRBJ2-1; TRBD2 lines up with 7 middle nucleotides. The CDR3 reads CASSIWFRSGVSSYNEQFF. DNA sequence: TGTGCCAGTAGTATCTGGTTTAGGAGCGGGGTAAGCTCCTACAATGAGCAGTTCTTC.